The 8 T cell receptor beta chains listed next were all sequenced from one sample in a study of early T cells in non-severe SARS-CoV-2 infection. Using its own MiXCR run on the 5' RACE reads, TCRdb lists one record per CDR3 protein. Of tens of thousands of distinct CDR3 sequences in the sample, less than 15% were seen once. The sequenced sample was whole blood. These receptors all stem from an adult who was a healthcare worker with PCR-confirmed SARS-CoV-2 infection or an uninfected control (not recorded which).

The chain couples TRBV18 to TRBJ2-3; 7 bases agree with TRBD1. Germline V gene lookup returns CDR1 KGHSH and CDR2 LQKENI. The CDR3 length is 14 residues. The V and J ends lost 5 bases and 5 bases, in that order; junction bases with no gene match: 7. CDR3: CASSSRQGGDTQYF. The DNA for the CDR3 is TGTGCCAGCTCATCCCGACAGGGCGGAGATACGCAGTATTTT.

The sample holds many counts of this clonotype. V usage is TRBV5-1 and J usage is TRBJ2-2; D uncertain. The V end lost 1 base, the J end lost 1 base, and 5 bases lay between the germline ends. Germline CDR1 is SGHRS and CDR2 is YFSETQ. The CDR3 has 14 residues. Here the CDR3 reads CASSLSQNTGELFF. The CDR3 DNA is TGCGCCAGCAGCTTGTCTCAGAACACCGGGGAGCTGTTTTTT. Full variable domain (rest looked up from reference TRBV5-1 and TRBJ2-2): KAGVTQTPRYLIKTRGQQVTLSCSPISGHRSVSWYQQTPGQGLQFLFEYFSETQRNKGNFPGRFSGRQFSNSRSEMNVSTLELGDSALYLCASSLSQNTGELFFGEGSRLTVL.

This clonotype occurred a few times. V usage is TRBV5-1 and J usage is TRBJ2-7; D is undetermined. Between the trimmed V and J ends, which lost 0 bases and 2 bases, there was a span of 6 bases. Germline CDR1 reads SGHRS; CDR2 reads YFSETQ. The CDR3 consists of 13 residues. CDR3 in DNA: TGCGCCAGCAGCTTGGGAACCCCCTACGAGCAGTACTTC. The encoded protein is CASSLGTPYEQYF.

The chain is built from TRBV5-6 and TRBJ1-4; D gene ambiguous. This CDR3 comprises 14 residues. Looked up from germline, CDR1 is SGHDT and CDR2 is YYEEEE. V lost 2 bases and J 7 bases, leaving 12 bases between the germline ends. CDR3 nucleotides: TGTGCCAGCAGCTTTGGCACCTCGACTGAAAAACTGTTTTTT. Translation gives CASSFGTSTEKLFF.

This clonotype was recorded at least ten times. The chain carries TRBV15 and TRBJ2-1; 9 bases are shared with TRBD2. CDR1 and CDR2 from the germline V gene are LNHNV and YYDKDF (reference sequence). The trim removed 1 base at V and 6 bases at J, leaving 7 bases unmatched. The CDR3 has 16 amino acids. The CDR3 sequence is CATSRGEAGGSNEQFF. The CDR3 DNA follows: TGTGCCACCAGCAGAGGAGAAGCGGGGGGCTCCAATGAGCAGTTCTTC.

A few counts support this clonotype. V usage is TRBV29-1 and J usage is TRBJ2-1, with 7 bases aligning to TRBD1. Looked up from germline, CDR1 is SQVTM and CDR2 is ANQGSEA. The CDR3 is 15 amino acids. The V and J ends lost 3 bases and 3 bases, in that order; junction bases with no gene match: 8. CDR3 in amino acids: CSVELEGQRYNEQFF. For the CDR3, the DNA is TGCAGCGTTGAGTTAGAGGGACAGCGCTACAATGAGCAGTTCTTC.

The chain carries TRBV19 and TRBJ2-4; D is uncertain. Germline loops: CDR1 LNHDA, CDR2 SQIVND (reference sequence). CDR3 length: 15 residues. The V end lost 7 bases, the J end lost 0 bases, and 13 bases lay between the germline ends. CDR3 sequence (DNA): TGTGCCAGTATCTGGGGTTTTTTAGCCAAAAACATTCAGTACTTC. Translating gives CASIWGFLAKNIQYF.

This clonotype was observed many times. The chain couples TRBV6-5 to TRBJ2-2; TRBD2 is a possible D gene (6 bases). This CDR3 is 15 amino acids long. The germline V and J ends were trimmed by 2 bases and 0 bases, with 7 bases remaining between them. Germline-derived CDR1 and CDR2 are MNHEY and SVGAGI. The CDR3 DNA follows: TGTGCCAGCAGTTACGGGAGGTCGAACACCGGGGAGCTGTTTTTT. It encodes CASSYGRSNTGELFF.